This entry is about one T cell receptor beta chain. The antigen remains unidentified. Blood sampling took place at baseline, cycle 4 day 1, and cycle 7 day 1. V lost 1 base, J lost 4 bases, and 3 bases lay in between. This CDR3 has 12 residues. Germline values: CDR1 SGHDT, CDR2 YYEEEE. This entry comes from a study of OX40 agonist ivuxolimab in advanced cancers. Study-level results: Determination of antigen specificity was not performed for the expanded peripheral T cells. Researchers report that CD8+ T cells had, on average, more expanded clones than CD4+.

TCRdb's copy holds only in-frame clones and misses some; the assay was immunoSEQ multiplex PCR. The data hold 70,000 to 90,000 clones, with more than 80% observed a single time. The TCR sequence derives from an adult with an advanced solid tumor such as melanoma, head and neck, liver or kidney cancer. The material sequenced was CD4+ or CD8+ T cells sorted from blood, taken in a trial of the OX40 agonist ivuxolimab. The gene calls are TRBV5-6 and TRBJ1-5, with D unclear. The CDR3 sequence: CASSLLNQPQHF. CDR3 in DNA: TGTGCCAGCAGCTTGCTTAATCAGCCCCAGCATTTT.